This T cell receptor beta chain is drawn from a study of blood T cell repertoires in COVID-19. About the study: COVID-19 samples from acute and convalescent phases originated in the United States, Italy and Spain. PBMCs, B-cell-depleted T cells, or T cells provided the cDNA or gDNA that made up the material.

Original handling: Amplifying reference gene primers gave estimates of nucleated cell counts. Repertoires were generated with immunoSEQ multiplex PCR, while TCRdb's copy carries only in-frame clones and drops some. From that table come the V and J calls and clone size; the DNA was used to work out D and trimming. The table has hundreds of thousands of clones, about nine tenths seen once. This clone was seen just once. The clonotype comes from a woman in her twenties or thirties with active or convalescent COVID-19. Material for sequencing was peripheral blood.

The CDR3 nucleotides are TGTGCCAGCAGTGGAGTCACTAATGAAAAACTGTTTTTT. Amino acids: CASSGVTNEKLFF. The J gene is TRBJ1-4, the V gene TRBV2; no clear D gene. Per the germline V gene, CDR1 is SNHLY and CDR2 is FYNNEI. The CDR3 sequence is 13 residues long. V was cut by 4 bases and J by 2 bases, with 5 bases left in between.